This entry lists 20 T cell receptor beta chains sequenced from one sample in a study of blood T cell repertoires in COVID-19. The assay was immunoSEQ multiplex PCR, and TCRdb's table has in-frame clones only and misses some. The table includes 95,000 to 150,000 clones, roughly four fifths detected once. The sample consisted of peripheral blood. Every receptor here comes from a man younger than 40 with COVID-19, enrolled during active disease.

The rearrangement uses TRBV1 and TRBJ2-1; the table assigns TRBD1, which was not confirmed against the DNA. TRBV1 is a pseudogene locus. This CDR3 has 10 amino acids. The CDR3 DNA sequence: TGCACCGGAAGGGGGCATGAGCAGTTCTTC. As protein: CTGRGHEQFF.

The table lists this clone with a few counts. The CDR3 reads CASSSGQGTGELFF. The CDR3, as DNA: TGTGCCAGCAGCTCGGGACAGGGAACCGGGGAGCTGTTTTTT. This chain uses TRBV3-1 (or the pseudogene TRBV3-2) with TRBJ2-2, with TRBD1 matching 9 bases. This CDR3 contains 14 residues. CDR1 is LGHDT, CDR2 YNNKEL, per germline (reference sequence). Unmatched junction bases numbered 3, after V lost 5 bases and J lost 5 bases.

J is TRBJ1-1 and V is TRBV19; a weak D match, TRBD1 (5 bases). From germline, CDR1 is LNHDA and CDR2 SQIVND (reference sequence). The CDR3 consists of 13 residues. V lost 4 bases and J lost 6, with 12 bases in between. CDR3 loop: CASSRGESAEAFF. In DNA, the CDR3 is TGTGCCAGTAGTAGGGGGGAGTCCGCTGAAGCTTTCTTT.

V and J are TRBV6-4 and TRBJ2-6; the match to TRBD1 covers 7 bases. This CDR3 contains 18 residues. CDR1 is MRHNA, CDR2 SNTAGT, per germline. Germline trimming cut 6 bases from V and 2 bases from J; bases unmatched to any gene: 13. CDR3 amino acids: CASRPPIQGLAGANVLTF. The CDR3 DNA follows: TGTGCCAGCAGGCCTCCTATACAGGGGCTCGCTGGGGCCAACGTCCTGACTTTC.

This chain joins TRBV11-3 and TRBJ2-6; tentatively, D is TRBD1 (6 bases). The germline V gene encodes CDR1 SGHNT and CDR2 YENEEA. V gave up 4 bases and J gave up 3 bases, with 10 bases separating them. The CDR3 has 15 residues. CDR3 in DNA: TGTGCCAGCAGCTACCGGACAGTTGGGGCCAACGTCCTGACTTTC. Encoded protein: CASSYRTVGANVLTF.

The sample holds one count of this clone. The chain carries TRBV19 and TRBJ2-7, with D possibly matching TRBD1 (7 bases). This CDR3 comprises 14 residues. Deletions cut 5 bases from V and 5 bases from J, with 16 bases between. Germline CDR1 and CDR2: LNHDA and SQIVND (reference sequence). The CDR3 is CASSSGGTVNEQYF. The CDR3 coding sequence is TGTGCCAGTAGTTCCGGAGGGACAGTGAACGAGCAGTACTTC.

The gene calls are TRBV3-1 (or the pseudogene TRBV3-2) and TRBJ1-2; D is unresolved. V was clipped by 6 bases and J by 8 bases, with 13 bases between them. The germline V gene has CDR1 LGHDT and CDR2 YNNKEL (reference sequence). This CDR3 has 12 amino acids. CDR3 protein: CASRAGVGGYTF. CDR3 nucleotides: TGTGCCAGCAGGGCCGGGGTAGGAGGCTACACCTTC.

This chain connects TRBV6-5 to TRBJ1-5, with TRBD1 as a possible D gene (5 bases). Looked up from germline, CDR1 is MNHEY and CDR2 is SVGAGI. V lost 5 bases, J lost 4 bases, and 9 bases lay in between. This CDR3 has 13 amino acids. The CDR3 loop reads CASSRGTNQPQHF. CDR3 coding DNA: TGTGCCAGCAGTCGCGGGACTAATCAGCCCCAGCATTTT.

The CDR3 loop is CASSQSGTVQETQYF. The DNA for the CDR3 is TGTGCCAGCAGCCAATCCGGGACAGTTCAAGAGACCCAGTACTTC. The chain couples TRBV3-1 (or the pseudogene TRBV3-2) to TRBJ2-5, with 7 bases aligning to TRBD1. V lost 2 bases, J lost 2 bases, and 5 bases stayed unmatched. Germline V gene sequence: CDR1 LGHDT, CDR2 YNNKEL (reference sequence). The CDR3 sequence is 15 residues long.

The chain couples TRBV10-3 to TRBJ1-5, with TRBD1 identical over 7 bases. V lost 6 bases and J lost 1; bases outside the gene matches: 3. This CDR3 spans 14 amino acids. Germline loops: CDR1 ENHRY, CDR2 SYGVKD. In DNA, the CDR3 is TGTGCCATCAGCCGACAGGGAAGCAATCAGCCCCAGCATTTT. Encoded protein: CAISRQGSNQPQHF.

This chain joins TRBV28 and TRBJ1-4; possibly TRBD1 for D (5 bases). The germline V gene has CDR1 MDHEN and CDR2 SYDVKM. This CDR3 spans 15 amino acids. V lost 6 bases to trimming and J lost 0 bases, with 11 bases between them. In nucleotides, the CDR3 is TGTGCCAGCAGACGAGACAGTCCAACTAATGAAAAACTGTTTTTT. Its translation: CASRRDSPTNEKLFF.

This clone occurred once. V and J are TRBV7-6 and TRBJ2-3, with D tentatively TRBD2 (6 bases). Germline CDR1 and CDR2: SGHVS and FNYEAQ. V lost 5 bases and J lost 2, with 23 bases in between. The CDR3 loop spans 18 amino acids. The CDR3 loop is CASSVGVTGVFLTDTQYF. CDR3 nucleotide sequence: TGTGCCAGCAGCGTAGGGGTTACGGGGGTATTCCTCACAGATACGCAGTATTTT.

V gene TRBV29-1 combines with J gene TRBJ2-5; tentatively, D is TRBD2 (5 bases). CDR1 SQVTM and CDR2 ANQGSEA come from the germline V gene. The CDR3 covers 14 residues. V lost 0 bases and J 3 bases, leaving 11 bases between the germline ends. The chain's CDR3 is CSVEETVGKETQYF. The CDR3, as DNA: TGCAGCGTTGAAGAAACGGTCGGGAAAGAGACCCAGTACTTC.

The chain links TRBV30 to TRBJ2-2; TRBD1 aligns across 8 bases. CDR1 and CDR2 from the germline V gene are GTSNPN and SVGIG (reference sequence). Trimming cost V 8 bases and J 6 bases; bases outside gene matches: 17. This CDR3 has 16 amino acids. The DNA for the CDR3 is TGTGCCGTATCAGACGGGAACAGGGGGTTTTCCGGGGAGCTGTTTTTT. Protein sequence: CAVSDGNRGFSGELFF.

This rearrangement joins TRBV11-3 to TRBJ2-1; TRBD1 agrees at 7 bases. The CDR3 sequence is 14 residues long. The junction had 5 bases not matched to a gene; V was cut back by 2 bases and J by 7 bases. Germline CDR1 SGHNT, CDR2 YENEEA. The DNA for the CDR3 is TGTGCCAGCAGCTTACGGGCAGGGGGTAATGAGCAGTTCTTC. The encoded protein is CASSLRAGGNEQFF.

V and J are TRBV9 and TRBJ2-1; 12 bases are a match to TRBD2. The trim removed 4 bases at V and 3 bases at J, leaving 5 bases unmatched. The CDR3 length is 16 residues. The V gene's germline CDR1 is SGDLS and CDR2 YYNGEE. CDR3: CASSSASGGDYNEQFF. DNA of the CDR3: TGTGCCAGCAGCTCAGCTAGCGGGGGGGACTACAATGAGCAGTTCTTC.

The chain couples TRBV28 to TRBJ1-2; 7 bases map to TRBD1. Germline lookup yields CDR1 MDHEN and CDR2 SYDVKM. The CDR3 length is 13 residues. V lost 5 bases, J lost 4 bases, and 4 bases stayed unmatched. CDR3 sequence reads: CASSVNRGYGYTF. CDR3 sequence (DNA): TGTGCCAGCAGTGTCAACAGGGGCTATGGCTACACCTTC.

This rearrangement joins TRBV30 to TRBJ1-6; tentative D call: TRBD1 (6 bases). Trimming pared 1 base from V and 4 bases from J, leaving 14 bases between. The CDR3 is made up of 16 amino acids. Germline CDR1 reads GTSNPN; CDR2 reads SVGIG (reference sequence). The CDR3 nucleotides read TGTGCCTGGAGTGGAACGACAGGCGTGTATAATTCACCCCTCCACTTT. The encoded protein is CAWSGTTGVYNSPLHF.

This clone was detected many times. The V call is TRBV4-2, the J call TRBJ2-3; maybe TRBD2 (5 bases). The V end lost 3 bases, the J end lost 7 bases, and 14 bases lay between the germline ends. Germline CDR1 is LGHNA and CDR2 is YNFKEQ. CDR3 length: 14 amino acids. The DNA of the CDR3 is TGTGCCAGCAGCCAGAGCCGGACTGTAAATACGCAGTATTTT. Its protein product is CASSQSRTVNTQYF.

This chain joins TRBV30 and TRBJ2-1; 9 bases agree with TRBD2. The CDR3 is made up of 14 amino acids. V dropped 1 base and J dropped 5; count of bases not matched to a gene: 3. Per germline, CDR1 GTSNPN and CDR2 SVGIG (reference sequence). CDR3 sequence: CAWSEGLAHNEQFF. CDR3 bases: TGTGCCTGGAGTGAGGGACTAGCCCACAATGAGCAGTTCTTC.